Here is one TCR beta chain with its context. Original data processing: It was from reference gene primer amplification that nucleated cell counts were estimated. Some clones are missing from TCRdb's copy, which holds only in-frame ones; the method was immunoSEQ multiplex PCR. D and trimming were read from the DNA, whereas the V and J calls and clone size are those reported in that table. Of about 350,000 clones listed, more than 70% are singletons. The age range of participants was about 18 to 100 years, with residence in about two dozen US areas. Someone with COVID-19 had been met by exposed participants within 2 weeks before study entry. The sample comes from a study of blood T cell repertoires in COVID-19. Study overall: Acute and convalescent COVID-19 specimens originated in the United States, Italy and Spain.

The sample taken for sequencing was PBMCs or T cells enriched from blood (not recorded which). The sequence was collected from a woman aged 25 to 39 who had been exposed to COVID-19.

Here the CDR3 DNA reads TGCGCCAGCAGCTTGACAGGGCAACCCGGGGAGCTGTTTTTT. This encodes CASSLTGQPGELFF. V usage is TRBV5-1 and J usage is TRBJ2-2, with a possible D match to TRBD1 (6 bases). The CDR3 runs 14 residues. From germline, CDR1 is SGHRS and CDR2 YFSETQ. The ends were cut back, 1 base at V and 6 bases at J, with 10 bases in the middle.